This TCR beta chain was recovered during a study of radiotherapy plus CTLA-4 blockade in lung cancer. The CDR3 loop spans 13 amino acids. From germline, CDR1 is KGHSH and CDR2 LQKENI. The V gene lost 3 bases and the J gene lost 10 bases, with 13 bases spanning the gap. CTLA-4 blockade using ipilimumab, together with focal radiation, was received by patients with chemo-refractory metastatic non-small-cell lung cancer. To note about this clone: Antigen specificity is unknown.

Measured with immunoSEQ multiplex PCR; TCRdb has only the in-frame clones, and not every one. The data contain approximately 52,000 clones, roughly 77% of them singletons. Study-wide findings and caveats: After treatment with radiotherapy plus ipilimumab, TCR clones that came from the tumor expanded in blood.

The clonotype comes from a human donor with non-small cell lung cancer who had a complete response to radiotherapy plus ipilimumab. Source: peripheral blood, taken from a patient treated with radiotherapy plus ipilimumab. J is TRBJ2-1 and V is TRBV18; D might be TRBD2 (6 bases). The CDR3 nucleotides read TGTGCCAGCTCACCCACCACGGCGGGAGAGCAGTTCTTC. This translates into CASSPTTAGEQFF.